The sequence of this T cell receptor (beta chain) was determined in a study of Ad26.COV2.S vaccination and SARS-CoV-2 variants. Study results and caveats: Analytic work on TCR breadth and depth might have understated the full extent of total T cell responses. Researchers reported similar non-spike TCR breadth in vaccine and placebo recipients.

Some clones are missing from TCRdb's copy, which holds only in-frame ones; the method was immunoSEQ multiplex PCR. The sample contains some 290,000 clones, roughly 80% of which appear only once. This CDR3 is built from 16 residues. Trimming took off 0 bases at V and 2 bases at J, with 13 bases between the two ends. CDR1 SGDLS and CDR2 YYNGEE come from the germline V gene. As to treatment: 19 received Ad26.COV2.S at low or high dose, single or two shots; roughly 5 received placebo; per-sample allocation not given. Sample collection was performed on day 63 after the first vaccine or placebo injection. On this clone: Its antigen is as yet unknown.

The specimen was peripheral blood, collected in a trial of Ad26.COV2.S vaccine versus placebo. The chain has TRBV9 and TRBJ2-3, with a weak D call TRBD2 (6 bases). This TCR derives from a person between 18 and 59 years old who received the Ad26.COV2.S COVID-19 vaccine or a placebo. The CDR3 nucleotides are TGTGCCAGCAGCGTAGAGTTAGCGGTAAACACAGATACGCAGTATTTT. Translation: CASSVELAVNTDTQYF. Full variable domain (rest looked up from reference TRBV9 and TRBJ2-3): DSGVTQTPKHLITATGQRVTLRCSPRSGDLSVYWYQQSLDQGLQFLIQYYNGEERAKGNILERFSAQQFPDLHSELNLSSLELGDSALYFCASSVELAVNTDTQYFGPGTRLTVL.